Presented here are 25 T cell receptor beta chains from one specimen sequenced in a study of cytomegalovirus exposure and HLA in healthy donors. The repertoire was sequenced with immunoSEQ multiplex PCR; TCRdb's copy has only in-frame clones and lacks some. Of some 120,000 clones listed, about 94% were seen once; the top ten hold around 1.3%. Sample: PBMCs. The receptors were gathered from a woman aged 18-29 years in good health and CMV-seronegative.

V is TRBV5-6 and J is TRBJ2-1; TRBD2 agrees at 7 bases. The CDR3 extends over 16 amino acids. Germline V lookup: CDR1 SGHDT, CDR2 YYEEEE. V was clipped by 1 base and J by 8 bases; unmatched bases: 12. The chain's CDR3 is CASSLLYRDYSDEQFF. CDR3 DNA: TGTGCCAGCAGCTTGCTTTATCGGGACTATTCTGATGAGCAGTTCTTC. The full variable domain, rest sourced from reference TRBV5-6 and TRBJ2-1, is DAGVTQSPTHLIKTRGQQVTLRCSPKSGHDTVSWYQQALGQGPQFIFQYYEEEERQRGNFPDRFSGHQFPNYSSELNVNALLLGDSALYLCASSLLYRDYSDEQFFGPGTRLTVL.

This rearrangement joins TRBV2 to TRBJ2-5; weak D call: TRBD1 (5 bases). This CDR3 contains 15 residues. V dropped 4 bases and J dropped 2 bases, with 14 bases sitting between them. CDR1 SNHLY and CDR2 FYNNEI come from the germline V gene. The CDR3 DNA follows: TGTGCCAGCAGTGGGAAGGGGCGGCTACAAGAGACCCAGTACTTC. Translated, it gives CASSGKGRLQETQYF.

The genes are TRBV10-1 and TRBJ1-1; no firm D call. In germline, CDR1 is WNHNN, CDR2 SYGVQD (reference sequence). This CDR3 has 15 residues. The V and J ends lost 2 bases and 5 bases respectively, with 15 bases between them. The CDR3 DNA is TGCGCCAGCAGTGAGCCTGCAGGCGGAGGAACTGAAGCTTTCTTT. It yields the protein CASSEPAGGGTEAFF.

The chain carries TRBV10-1 and TRBJ2-1; 7 nucleotides agree with TRBD2. The CDR3 consists of 15 residues. Trimming took 4 bases from V and 6 from J; bases not matched to a gene: 9. Germline V gene sequence: CDR1 WNHNN, CDR2 SYGVQD (reference sequence). CDR3 protein: CASSAVTGGTNEQFF. The CDR3 DNA sequence: TGCGCCAGCAGTGCAGTAACGGGAGGCACCAATGAGCAGTTCTTC.

The CDR3 is CATRRQGYEQFF. The CDR3 coding sequence is TGTGCCACGAGGAGACAGGGATATGAGCAGTTCTTC. The chain couples TRBV6-1 to TRBJ2-1, with 7 bases lining up with TRBD1. The junction had 8 bases not matched to a gene; V was cut back by 10 bases and J by 8 bases. This CDR3 is built from 12 residues. CDR1 and CDR2 (germline): MNHNS, SASEGT.

This clone was detected only a few times. This chain's CDR3 is CASSERGGRDEQFF. CDR3 DNA sequence: TGTGCCAGCAGTGAGAGGGGGGGCAGAGATGAGCAGTTCTTC. The J gene is TRBJ2-1, the V gene TRBV6-4, with D possibly TRBD2 on 7 matching bases. The CDR3 contains 14 residues. The V gene lost 3 bases and the J gene lost 8 bases, with 14 bases spanning the gap. Germline CDR1 and CDR2: MRHNA and SNTAGT.

The V and J genes are TRBV6-5 and TRBJ2-1; TRBD2 agrees at 7 bases. Trimming took 4 bases from V and 4 from J; bases not matched to a gene: 7. The germline CDR1 and CDR2 sequences are MNHEY and SVGAGI. This CDR3 is 15 amino acids long. The CDR3 DNA follows: TGTGCCAGCAGTTTGATGCTAGCGGCATACAATGAGCAGTTCTTC. It is translated as CASSLMLAAYNEQFF.

This clone was counted many times. This sequence joins TRBV18 and TRBJ1-4; TRBD1 matches at 7 bases. Germline V gives CDR1 KGHSH, CDR2 LQKENI. This CDR3 contains 13 residues. The V and J ends lost 6 bases and 8 bases, in that order; junction bases with no gene match: 6. Written as DNA, the CDR3 is TGTGCCAGCTCCCTAGGGGGCAACGAAAAACTGTTTTTT. This codes for CASSLGGNEKLFF.

The genes are TRBV5-1 and TRBJ1-2; 7 positions match TRBD1. V shed 4 bases and J 7 bases; nucleotides not matched to a gene: 10. Looked up from germline, CDR1 is SGHRS and CDR2 is YFSETQ. The CDR3 consists of 14 residues. The CDR3 reads CASSDTGEVSGYTF. The DNA of the CDR3 is TGCGCCAGCAGCGATACAGGGGAGGTTAGTGGCTACACCTTC.

This chain links TRBV12-5 with TRBJ2-1; D perhaps matches TRBD1 (5 bases). From germline, CDR1 is LGHNT and CDR2 FRNRAP. CDR3 length: 15 amino acids. V was trimmed by 4 bases and J by 0 bases, leaving 10 bases between them. CDR3 nucleotide sequence: TGTGCTAGTGGTTCACCGGACACCTCCTACAATGAGCAGTTCTTC. Translation: CASGSPDTSYNEQFF.

V usage is TRBV11-1 and J usage is TRBJ1-3; D may be TRBD1 (5 bases). Germline V gene sequence: CDR1 SGHAT, CDR2 FQDESV (reference sequence). CDR3 length equals 15 residues. V gave up 2 bases and J gave up 0 bases, with 8 bases separating them. The CDR3 nucleotides read TGTGCCAGCAGCTTAACAGGCAACTCTGGAAACACCATATATTTT. It is translated as CASSLTGNSGNTIYF.

The chain carries TRBV29-1 and TRBJ1-2; 8 nucleotides match TRBD1. The J segment lost 2 bases and the V segment lost 8 bases, leaving 10 bases of the junction unmatched. Looked up from germline, CDR1 is SQVTM and CDR2 is ANQGSEA. The CDR3 consists of 14 residues. The DNA for the CDR3 is TGCAGCACTAGGACAGGGCGTCAGAACTATGGCTACACCTTC. Residues: CSTRTGRQNYGYTF.

The rearrangement links TRBV27 to TRBJ2-5; D gene unclear. Trimming removed 10 bases at V and 5 bases at J, with 44 bases between. The germline gives CDR1 MNHEY, CDR2 SMNVEV (reference sequence). CDR3 length: 22 residues. The CDR3 is CATMTRLVPPSPKVDFRETQYF. DNA for the CDR3: TGTGCCACCATGACCCGCCTAGTACCCCCCTCCCCTAAGGTCGATTTCCGCGAGACCCAGTACTTC.

The rearrangement joins TRBV6-5 to TRBJ2-7, with TRBD1 matching 7 bases. V was pared by 2 bases and J by 2 bases, with 0 bases of the junction left unmatched. Germline CDR1 reads MNHEY; CDR2 reads SVGAGI. CDR3 size: 13 residues. The CDR3 coding sequence is TGTGCCAGCAGTTACACAGGGGCCTACGAGCAGTACTTC. This gives the protein CASSYTGAYEQYF.

V usage is TRBV7-9 and J usage is TRBJ1-4; 8 nucleotides match TRBD1. Germline assignment: CDR1 SEHNR and CDR2 FQNEAQ (reference sequence). Trimming cost V 5 bases and J 7 bases; bases outside gene matches: 6. The CDR3 runs to 14 residues. CDR3 sequence (DNA): TGTGCCAGCAGCGTAAGGACAGGGAGTGAAAAACTGTTTTTT. It translates to CASSVRTGSEKLFF.

This clone was observed a single time. V usage is TRBV6-6 and J usage is TRBJ1-1; possible D gene TRBD1, 6 bases. Germline-derived CDR1 and CDR2 are MNHNY and SVGAGI (reference sequence). Deletions cut 1 base from V and 5 bases from J, with 17 bases between. This CDR3 comprises 16 residues. Written as DNA, the CDR3 is TGTGCCAGCAGTTACTTGATCAGGGGCGCAGAAACTGAAGCTTTCTTT. Its translation is CASSYLIRGAETEAFF.

This clone was observed a single time. The V and J genes are TRBV28 and TRBJ2-5; D might be TRBD2 (6 bases). Trimming cost V 3 bases and J 3 bases, with 14 bases left between them. The CDR3 covers 15 residues. Germline assignment: CDR1 MDHEN and CDR2 SYDVKM. CDR3 region: CASSFSRAGKETQYF. Here the CDR3 DNA reads TGTGCCAGCAGTTTCTCTAGGGCGGGGAAAGAGACCCAGTACTTC.

This chain connects TRBV18 to TRBJ2-1; 9 bases are a match to TRBD2. Germline V gene lookup returns CDR1 KGHSH and CDR2 LQKENI. V shed 2 bases, J shed 0 bases, and the junction held 2 bases outside the gene matches. The CDR3 runs to 16 residues. The CDR3 protein is CASSPKTSGSYNEQFF. The CDR3 bases are TGTGCCAGCTCACCAAAGACTAGCGGCTCCTACAATGAGCAGTTCTTC.

V usage is TRBV6-5 and J usage is TRBJ1-5; TRBD1 matches 7 bases. The CDR3 length is 15 residues. Looked up from germline, CDR1 is MNHEY and CDR2 is SVGAGI. J lost 4 bases, V lost 5 bases, and 8 bases had no gene match. This chain's CDR3 is CASSPIKGANQPQHF. CDR3 nucleotide sequence: TGTGCCAGCAGTCCGATTAAGGGGGCGAATCAGCCCCAGCATTTT.

The chain has TRBV19 and TRBJ2-5, with 8 bases that match TRBD2. Unmatched junction bases numbered 10, after V lost 10 bases and J lost 0 bases. There are 15 residues in the CDR3. CDR1 is LNHDA and CDR2 is SQIVND in the germline V gene (reference sequence). The CDR3 region has the DNA TGTGCCACCCACGATGGCGGGGGGAACCAAGAGACCCAGTACTTC. Translating gives CATHDGGGNQETQYF.

This clone was detected once. The chain has TRBV18 and TRBJ2-7, with D maybe TRBD2 (5 bases). Per germline, CDR1 KGHSH and CDR2 LQKENI. This CDR3 is 12 amino acids long. The V and J ends lost 4 bases and 3 bases respectively, with 7 bases between them. The CDR3 loop is CASSLGLYEQYF. CDR3 DNA sequence: TGTGCCAGCTCACTCGGACTCTACGAGCAGTACTTC.

V and J are TRBV6-5 and TRBJ2-5, with 9 bases that match TRBD2. In germline, CDR1 is MNHEY, CDR2 SVGAGI. The CDR3 runs 15 residues. V was pared by 6 bases and J by 0 bases, with 5 bases of the junction left unmatched. The CDR3 region is CASRSSGNNQETQYF. The CDR3 coding sequence is TGTGCCAGCAGGTCTAGCGGGAATAACCAAGAGACCCAGTACTTC.

This rearrangement joins TRBV4-1 to TRBJ2-2; TRBD1 agrees at 10 bases. Germline V gene lookup returns CDR1 MGHRA and CDR2 YSYEKL. The junction had 3 bases not matched to a gene; V was cut back by 4 bases and J by 4 bases. There are 15 residues in the CDR3. The CDR3 sequence: CASSPGTGVTGELFF. CDR3 bases: TGCGCCAGCAGCCCCGGGACAGGGGTCACCGGGGAGCTGTTTTTT.

There are a few counts of this clone. The V and J genes are TRBV9 and TRBJ2-1; TRBD2 matches at 16 bases. This CDR3 contains 20 residues. V shed 1 base, J shed 7 bases, and the junction held 14 bases outside the gene matches. Per germline, CDR1 SGDLS and CDR2 YYNGEE. This CDR3 reads CASSVQPPGTSGGARNEQFF. In DNA form, the CDR3 reads TGTGCCAGCAGCGTACAACCACCCGGGACTAGCGGGGGGGCGAGGAATGAGCAGTTCTTC.

The gene calls are TRBV5-4 and TRBJ1-5; TRBD1 is a possible D gene (6 bases). CDR1 SGHNT and CDR2 YYREEE come from the germline V gene (reference sequence). V shed 2 bases and J shed 5 bases, with 8 bases lying between them. The CDR3 runs to 13 residues. This CDR3 reads CASSLGGDQPQHF. The DNA of the CDR3 is TGTGCCAGCAGCTTAGGGGGGGATCAGCCCCAGCATTTT.